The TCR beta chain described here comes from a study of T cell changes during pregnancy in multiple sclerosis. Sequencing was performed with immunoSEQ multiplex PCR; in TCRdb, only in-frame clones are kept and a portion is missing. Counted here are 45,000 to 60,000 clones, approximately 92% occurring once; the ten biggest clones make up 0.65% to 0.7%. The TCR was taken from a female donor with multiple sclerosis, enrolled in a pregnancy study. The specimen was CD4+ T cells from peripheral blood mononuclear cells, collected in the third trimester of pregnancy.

CDR3 sequence reads: CASSLAGQGISRETQYF. The CDR3, as DNA: TGCGCCAGCAGCTTGGCTGGACAGGGGATTTCGCGAGAGACCCAGTACTTC. V gene TRBV5-1 combines with J gene TRBJ2-5; 9 bases map to TRBD1. The germline V gene encodes CDR1 SGHRS and CDR2 YFSETQ. CDR3 size: 17 residues. The J segment lost 4 bases and the V segment lost 0 bases, leaving 10 bases of the junction unmatched.